This entry describes one T cell receptor (beta chain). Its antigen remains undetermined. The data are from a study of T cells in women clearing cervical HPV infection (dated by TCRdb to the late 2010s). Regarding the study in general: Cases were some 26 women with histologically confirmed HPV16-related CIN3 or worse, including a couple of invasive cancers. Cases and controls were matched on year of sample collection and on age within five years. Among cases, blood sampling occurred a median of 149 days after lesion detection, with an interquartile range of roughly 85 to 200 days. Since HLA typing was available for only a few women, HLA type could not be ruled out as a confounder. The 20 to 30 controls were women who cleared a single incident HPV16 infection within 12 months without developing precancer or cancer. In the parent cohort, some 11,000 women aged 18 or older were enrolled in Guanacaste, Costa Rica, during about 1993 to 1994 and then followed for around seven years. Blood from cases was drawn at the visit where the lesion was first identified, while blood from controls was drawn once the infection was no longer detected. Nested within Costa Rica's Guanacaste HPV Natural History Study, an exploratory proof-of-principle case-control study compared TCR repertoires across cervical HPV16 outcomes. Cases had a median age of almost 35 years and controls had a median age of about 41, with no significant differences in baseline characteristics. Five blinded duplicates per group were added as quality controls, giving roughly 60 samples: about 50 participants and 10 replicates. General conclusions and limits of the study: Because of the cross-sectional design, the study could not determine whether the associations came before infection or resulted from infection, and neither effector/memory subsets nor HPV-specific T cells were isolated. Across sequencing depths, CIN3+ cases showed significantly higher TCR repertoire richness than controls, but evenness did not differ between the groups. Cases were distinguished from controls with an estimated AUC of 0.65 to 0.85 by random forest classifiers combining richness and V gene abundances. Because T-cell numbers per sample were unknown, differences in richness could reflect varying T-cell content rather than repertoire biology.

Every participant had a single incident cervical HPV16 infection, and women with prevalent HPV16 infections were excluded. Cervical HPV DNA was detected by MY09/MY11 PCR, and genotyping was performed by dot-blot hybridization. Roughly 15 mL of heparinized blood were centrifuged, and the buffy coat was split into aliquots, frozen at -30 degrees C, and then kept at -80 degrees C. QIAGEN kits were used to extract genomic DNA from the buffy coat specimens. TCR beta CDR3 regions were amplified by multiplex PCR from an average of approximately 1,200 ng genomic DNA per sample using the immunoSEQ assay. To correct primer bias, the assay used a complete synthetic TCR repertoire to set an amplification baseline. Amplicons were sequenced on the Illumina platform. Per the original workflow: Error correction of the sequences involved clustering with frequency ratios plus a modified nearest-neighbor algorithm, after which the sequences were analyzed in the immunoSEQ Analyzer using IMGT gene definitions. At each rarefaction depth, TCR richness and evenness were averaged across 20 rarefaction repeats, and any sample with fewer sequences than the depth was left out. Wilcoxon rank sum tests with FDR correction were used to compare V, D and J gene relative abundances between the groups. For the blinded duplicates, the intraclass correlation was 90% to 97% for TCR richness and averaged about 76% across roughly 69 gene segments. In its TCRdb copy, this immuneACCESS table keeps in-frame sequences only and misses some clones. Where compared with another copy, unresolved V genes explain less than half of these, and the others have no known cause. V, J and clone size derive from that table, while D and trimming were established from the DNA sequence. The sample has 40,000 or so clones on record. The ten largest clones add up to approximately 6.4% of the sample.

The source material was blood buffy coat. This clonotype was sampled from a woman between 18 and 75 years old with a cervical HPV16 infection that either progressed to CIN3+ or cleared (not recorded which).

The CDR3 DNA, read in part, is TGTGCCAGCCACCTAGCGGGGGGGAATGAG. This sequence encodes CASHLAGGNE. In full, the CDR3 is CASHLAGGNEQFF. This receptor chain uses TRBV6-2 or TRBV6-3 and TRBJ2-1, and 12 bases in between align with TRBD2. The read falls 3 residues short of the CDR3 end, and the missing part is taken from the germline J gene. The CDR3 has 13 amino acids, counting the end cysteine and phenylalanine. The DNA shown is the part of the CDR3 that was read: 30 bases, in frame from base 1. Taken from the germline V gene, the CDR1 and CDR2 loops are MNHEY and SVGEGT. The germline V end is reduced by 8 bases and the J end by 7 bases; junction bases left unmatched: 3.